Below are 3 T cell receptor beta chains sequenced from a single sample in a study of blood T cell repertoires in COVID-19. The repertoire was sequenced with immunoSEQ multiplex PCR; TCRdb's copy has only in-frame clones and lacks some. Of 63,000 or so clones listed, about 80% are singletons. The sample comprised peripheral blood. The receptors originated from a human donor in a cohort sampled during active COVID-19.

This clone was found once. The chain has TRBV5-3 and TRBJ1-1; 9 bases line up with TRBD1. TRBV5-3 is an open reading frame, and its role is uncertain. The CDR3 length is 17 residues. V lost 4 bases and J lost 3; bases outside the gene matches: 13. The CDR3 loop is CARSRDREALWDTEAFF. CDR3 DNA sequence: TGTGCCAGAAGCCGGGACAGGGAGGCGCTTTGGGACACTGAAGCTTTCTTT.

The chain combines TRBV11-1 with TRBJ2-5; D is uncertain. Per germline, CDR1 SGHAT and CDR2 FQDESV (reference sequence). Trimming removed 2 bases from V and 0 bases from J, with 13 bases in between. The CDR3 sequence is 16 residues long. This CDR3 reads CASSLSFMADQETQYF. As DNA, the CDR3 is TGTGCCAGCAGCTTAAGTTTCATGGCCGACCAAGAGACCCAGTACTTC.

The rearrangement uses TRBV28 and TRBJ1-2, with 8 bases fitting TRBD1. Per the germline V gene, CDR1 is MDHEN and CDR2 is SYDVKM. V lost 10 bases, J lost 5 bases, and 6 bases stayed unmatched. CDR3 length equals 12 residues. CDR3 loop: CATGQGRYGYTF. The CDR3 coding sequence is TGTGCCACTGGACAGGGACGATATGGCTACACCTTC.